Sequencing of this T cell receptor (beta chain) was carried out in a study of T cell changes during pregnancy in multiple sclerosis. The germline CDR1 and CDR2 sequences are SGHAT and FQNNGV. This CDR3 spans 13 amino acids. V was cut by 5 bases and J by 3 bases, with 7 bases left in between. TCRdb's copy holds only in-frame clones and misses some; the assay was immunoSEQ multiplex PCR. Found here are approximately 60,000 clones, 90% to 95% of them singletons; the top ten hold roughly 0.4%. The chain recombines TRBV11-2 with TRBJ2-2, with D uncertain. This receptor was taken from a female donor with multiple sclerosis, enrolled in a pregnancy study. The sample was CD4+ T cells from peripheral blood mononuclear cells, taken before pregnancy. In nucleotides, the CDR3 is TGTGCCAGCAGCGGGCGTTACACCGGGGAGCTGTTTTTT. Amino acid sequence: CASSGRYTGELFF.